Below are 10 T cell receptor beta chains sequenced from a single sample in a study of cytomegalovirus exposure and HLA in healthy donors. PCR amplification relied on 60 Vbeta primers (plus 13 Jbeta primers). TCRdb keeps only in-frame clones here, not all; method: immunoSEQ multiplex PCR. The repertoire includes approximately 220,000 clones, roughly 88% of them detected once, and 0.71% sits in the top ten. The sample taken for sequencing was PBMCs. All receptors come from a boy under 10 years old in good health and CMV-seronegative.

Regarding this clone: The junction differs from germline at one of its ends, possibly a read error. The CDR3 DNA sequence: TGTGCTAGCAGCTACTCGATGCGGGAGACAGATACGCAGTATTTT. It yields the protein CASSYSMRETDTQYF. This chain uses TRBV7-7 with TRBJ2-3; 7 positions agree with TRBD2. Germline CDR1 SSHAT, CDR2 FNYEAQ (reference sequence). This CDR3 region has 15 residues.

The rearrangement uses TRBV7-8 and TRBJ2-7; 8 nucleotides match TRBD2. V shed 1 base, J shed 9 bases, and the junction held 8 bases outside the gene matches. The CDR3 is 14 residues long. Looked up from germline, CDR1 is SGHVS and CDR2 is FQNEAQ. The CDR3 reads CASSLGGGRSAQYF. CDR3 coding DNA: TGTGCCAGCAGCTTAGGTGGCGGGAGGTCTGCGCAGTACTTC.

The V gene is TRBV2, the J gene TRBJ1-2; D unclear. Trimming removed 8 bases at V and 1 base at J, with 14 bases between. The germline CDR1 and CDR2 sequences are SNHLY and FYNNEI. The CDR3 totals 14 residues. CDR3 amino acids: CASGPLEGNYGYTF. CDR3 nucleotides: TGTGCCAGCGGGCCCCTTGAGGGTAACTATGGCTACACCTTC.

The rearrangement links TRBV7-9 to TRBJ2-2, with 7 bases that match TRBD1. The CDR3 runs to 15 residues. Germline CDR1 reads SEHNR; CDR2 reads FQNEAQ (reference sequence). The V gene end was trimmed by 6 bases and the J gene end by 4 bases; junction bases not matched to a gene: 8. This CDR3 reads CASSWRTGGTGELFF. As DNA, the CDR3 is TGTGCCAGCAGTTGGAGGACAGGTGGCACCGGGGAGCTGTTTTTT.

The chain is built from TRBV6-6 and TRBJ2-1, with TRBD2 matching 8 bases. This CDR3 is built from 15 residues. Germline V gene lookup returns CDR1 MNHNY and CDR2 SVGAGI (reference sequence). The ends lost 6 bases at V and 4 bases at J; junction bases unmatched: 8. The CDR3 sequence is CASSAYSGAYNEQFF. The CDR3, as DNA: TGTGCCAGCAGCGCCTATAGCGGGGCATACAATGAGCAGTTCTTC.

The V call is TRBV14, the J call TRBJ2-1; 14 bases agree with TRBD2. CDR3 length: 17 residues. J lost 1 base, V lost 4 bases, and 3 bases had no gene match. CDR1 and CDR2 from the germline V gene are SGHDN and FVKESK. Here the CDR3 DNA reads TGTGCCAGCAGCCTGGGACTAGCGGGAGAGTCCTACAATGAGCAGTTCTTC. Its protein is CASSLGLAGESYNEQFF.

Of note for this clone: At one end the junction does not follow the germline gene, possibly because of a read error. The chain joins TRBV7-7 to TRBJ2-5; possibly TRBD2 for D (5 bases). Germline loops: CDR1 SSHAT, CDR2 FNYEAQ (reference sequence). The CDR3 runs 15 residues. CDR3 sequence (DNA): TGTGCTAGCAGCTTGGGGTCCGGGGAACAAGAGACCCAGTACTTC. Translating it yields CASSLGSGEQETQYF.

The V gene is TRBV7-9, the J gene TRBJ2-7, with 8 bases identical to TRBD1. The CDR3 is 16 amino acids. J gave up 2 bases and V 1 base, and 7 bases lay outside the gene matches. CDR1 SEHNR and CDR2 FQNEAQ come from the germline V gene (reference sequence). Here the CDR3 reads CASSLDLGQGAYEQYF. As DNA, the CDR3 is TGTGCCAGCAGCTTAGATCTAGGACAGGGTGCCTACGAGCAGTACTTC.

This clone was detected once. This sequence joins TRBV15 and TRBJ1-2, with D hard to call. The germline V gene has CDR1 LNHNV and CDR2 YYDKDF (reference sequence). V dropped 0 bases and J dropped 4 bases, with 9 bases sitting between them. There are 14 residues in the CDR3. Here the CDR3 DNA reads TGTGCCACCAGCAGAGATCGGGGAAGCTATGGCTACACCTTC. Protein sequence: CATSRDRGSYGYTF.

This rearrangement joins TRBV10-2 to TRBJ1-2; maybe TRBD1 (5 bases). The V gene's germline CDR1 is WSHSY and CDR2 SAAADI. V lost 6 bases, J lost 2 bases, and 10 bases lay in between. The CDR3 has 13 residues. The CDR3 sequence: CASRATANYGYTF. CDR3 in DNA: TGCGCCAGCAGGGCGACAGCGAACTATGGCTACACCTTC.